The rows below give T cell receptor beta chains drawn from one sample of a study of response to subunit inactivated influenza vaccine. TCRdb re-analysed the RT-PCR reads in MiXCR, keeping a single row per CDR3 protein. This table has approximately 310,000 distinct CDR3 sequences, about a fifth appearing once. The specimen comprised PBMCs from blood, sampled about 20 months after vaccination. Source of these receptors: a man aged 45 to 70 who received an inactivated influenza vaccine. CDR3s leave out the opening cysteine and the closing phenylalanine or tryptophan. Size is stated for part of the rows, as once, few or many counts, or as a class when the clone is expanded.

J	size	V	CDR3
TRBJ2-7	few	TRBV7-9	ASSLGKLRYEQY
TRBJ1-2	-	TRBV11-1	ASSFFGQLAGSRYGYT
TRBJ1-5	many	TRBV7-8	ASSLLLGQLHQPQH
TRBJ2-1	-	TRBV19	ASRWTAGGAPYNEQF
TRBJ1-2	-	TRBV4-3	ASSQVARYVSGGGGYT
TRBJ1-5	many	TRBV3-1	ASSPRWGGNQPQH
TRBJ2-7	-	TRBV5-1	ASSLTRTKQQY
TRBJ2-1	few	TRBV5-5	ASSSRVNSYNEQF
TRBJ2-1	-	TRBV7-9	ASSKTSGRTHEQF
TRBJ1-5	-	TRBV6-1	ASSEWWALSNQPQH
TRBJ1-3	few	TRBV11-2	ASRDSSGNTIY
TRBJ1-2	-	TRBV20-1	SARGGRLSYGYT
TRBJ1-1	once	TRBV7-9	ASSLATGWGTEAF
TRBJ1-2	few	TRBV6-5	ASSGRGRTYT
TRBJ2-7	-	TRBV5-1	ASSSGDRDFNEQY